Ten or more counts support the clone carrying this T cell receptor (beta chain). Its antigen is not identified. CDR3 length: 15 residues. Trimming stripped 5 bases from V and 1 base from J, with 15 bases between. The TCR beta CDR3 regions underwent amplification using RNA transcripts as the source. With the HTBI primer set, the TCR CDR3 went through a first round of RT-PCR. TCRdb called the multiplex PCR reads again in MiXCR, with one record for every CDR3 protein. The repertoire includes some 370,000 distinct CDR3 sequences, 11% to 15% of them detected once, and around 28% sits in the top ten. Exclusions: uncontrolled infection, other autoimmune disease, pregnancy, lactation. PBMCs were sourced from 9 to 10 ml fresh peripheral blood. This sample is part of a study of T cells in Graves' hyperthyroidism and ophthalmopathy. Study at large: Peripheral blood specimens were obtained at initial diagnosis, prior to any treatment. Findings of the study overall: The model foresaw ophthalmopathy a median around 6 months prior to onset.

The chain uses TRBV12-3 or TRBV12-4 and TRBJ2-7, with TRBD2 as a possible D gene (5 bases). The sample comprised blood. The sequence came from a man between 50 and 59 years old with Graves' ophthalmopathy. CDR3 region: CASSQRNGVSYEQYF. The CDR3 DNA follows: TGTGCCAGCAGTCAAAGAAACGGGGTGTCCTACGAGCAGTACTTC.